This T cell receptor (beta chain) is drawn from a study of beta chain features in type 1 diabetes. Whole-study context: In age, gender and cell yields, patients were similar to healthy donors. Notes on the study in general: Patients and controls would be equally affected if PCR favored shorter templates.

What was sequenced were expressed TCRB transcripts, since all of the isolated RNA had been reverse transcribed. The assay was immunoSEQ multiplex PCR, and TCRdb's table has in-frame clones only and misses some. The data hold more than 150,000 clones, with approximately 9.1% observed a single time. The table lists this clone with many counts. Its antigen is currently unknown. CD45RO/CCR7/CD25/CD127/CD95/CD27 separated CD4+ naive, central memory, regulatory and stem cell-like memory cells by sorting. Every sorted population was more than 98% pure. The CDR3 extends over 13 amino acids. The germline CDR1 and CDR2 sequences are SQVTM and ANQGSEA. Trimming took 6 bases from V and 1 from J, leaving 12 bases between them.

V is TRBV29-1 and J is TRBJ2-5; D ambiguous. Sequenced material: central memory CD4+ T cells from blood. The clonotype originates from a woman aged 18-35 years in good health. The CDR3 region is CSVEPRLQETQYF. The CDR3, as DNA: TGCAGCGTCGAACCAAGACTCCAAGAGACCCAGTACTTC.